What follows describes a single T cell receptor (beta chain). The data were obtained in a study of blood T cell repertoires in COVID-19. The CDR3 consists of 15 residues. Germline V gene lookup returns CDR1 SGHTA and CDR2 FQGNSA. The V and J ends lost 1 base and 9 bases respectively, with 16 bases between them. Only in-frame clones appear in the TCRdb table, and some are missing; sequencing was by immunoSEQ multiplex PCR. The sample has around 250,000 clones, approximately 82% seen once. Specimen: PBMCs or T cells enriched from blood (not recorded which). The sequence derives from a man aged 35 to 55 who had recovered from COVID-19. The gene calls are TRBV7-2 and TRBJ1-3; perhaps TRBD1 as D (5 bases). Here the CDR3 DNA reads TGTGCCAGCAGCTTAGAAACATCCCGGGGGGGCACCATATATTTT. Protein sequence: CASSLETSRGGTIYF.